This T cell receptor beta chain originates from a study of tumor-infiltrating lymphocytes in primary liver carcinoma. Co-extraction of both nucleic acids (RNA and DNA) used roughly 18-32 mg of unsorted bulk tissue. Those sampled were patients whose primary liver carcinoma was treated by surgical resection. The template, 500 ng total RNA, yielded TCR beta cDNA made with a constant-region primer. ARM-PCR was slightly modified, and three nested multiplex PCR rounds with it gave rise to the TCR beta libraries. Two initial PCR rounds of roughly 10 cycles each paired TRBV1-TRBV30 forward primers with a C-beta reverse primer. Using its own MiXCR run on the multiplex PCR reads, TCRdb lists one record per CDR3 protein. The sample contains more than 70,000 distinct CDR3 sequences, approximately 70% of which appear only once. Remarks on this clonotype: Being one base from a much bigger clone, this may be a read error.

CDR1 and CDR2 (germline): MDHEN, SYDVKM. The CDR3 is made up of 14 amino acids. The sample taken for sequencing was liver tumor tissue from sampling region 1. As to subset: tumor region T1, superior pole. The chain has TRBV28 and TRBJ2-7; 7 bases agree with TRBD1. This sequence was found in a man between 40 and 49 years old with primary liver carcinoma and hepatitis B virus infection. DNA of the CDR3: TGTTCCAGCAGTGGGGAAGGGGGCGCGTACGAGCAGTACTTC. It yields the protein CSSSGEGGAYEQYF.